The TCR beta chain under discussion was sequenced for a study of blood T cell repertoires in COVID-19 (dated by TCRdb to 2018 to 2021). For the study in its entirety: Collaborator samples came from the United States, Italy and Spain and covered acute and convalescent phases of COVID-19. The prospective study material was composed of cDNA or gDNA derived from T cells, B-cell-depleted T cells, or PBMCs. The dataset comprised deeply sampled blood TCRbeta repertoires from subjects exposed to, actively infected with, or recovered from COVID-19. The repertoires were released in a freely available public database intended as a resource for research on the immune response to SARS-CoV-2. The samples were drawn from the first 160 participants of the ongoing ImmuneRACE study and from 950 to 1,500 subjects provided by 6 global collaborators. The sample metadata nearly always contained a de-identified subject ID, COVID-19 status, age in years and sex. Where HLA class I and class II types were available, the types were taken from metadata supplied by the sample provider, not from assay-based typing.

A remark on this clone: The clone's antigen remains unknown. No base quality values were provided; no much bigger clone lies one nucleotide off.

TCRbeta CDR3 regions were amplified from genomic DNA using the immunoSEQ Assay, a bias-controlled multiplex PCR. The published analysis was carried out like this. Nucleated cell counts per sample were estimated from amplification of reference gene primers within the assay. To quantify the absolute abundance of each unique TCRbeta CDR3 rearrangement, sequence reads were collapsed and filtered. For each sample, productive Simpson clonality was calculated as the square root of Simpson's diversity index over productive rearrangements. TCRdb provides this immuneACCESS table in a form limited to in-frame rearrangements. Some clones are lacking; in checked studies, under half of them reflect an unresolved V gene, and why the rest are absent is not known. D and trimming come from the DNA, and the V and J calls and clone size come from that table. This sample lists about 120,000 clones; about three quarters were detected once. Less than 7.5% of the sample belongs to the ten largest clones.

Counted from cysteine to phenylalanine, this CDR3 has 18 amino acids. Solely the CDR3 DNA is kept, with 54 bases framed from the first base. Trimming removed 0 bases from V and 1 base from J; the gene matches leave 5 bases unexplained. Looking up the germline V gene yields CDR1 MNHEY and CDR2 SVGEGT. What the work shows at the level of the full study, not this receptor alone: The amount of clinical and demographic metadata varied by source and participant and was provided uncurated.

Each collaborating institution followed its own protocols to collect whole blood in K2EDTA tubes. For TCRbeta analysis, collaborator samples were shipped as frozen whole blood, as isolated PBMCs, or as DNA extracted from either sample type. Sequences were obtained from peripheral blood. Recombination joined TRBV6-2 or TRBV6-3 with TRBJ2-1; 11 of the junction bases match TRBD2. The TCR originated in a man in his 70s with acute or convalescent COVID-19. The CDR3 here reads CASSYSWASGGSYNEQFF. The nucleotides read TGTGCCAGCAGTTACTCGTGGGCTAGCGGGGGGTCCTACAATGAGCAGTTCTTC.